This entry lists 14 T cell receptor beta chains sequenced from one sample in a study of T cells expressing NK-cell markers. TCRdb re-called the 5' RACE reads and gives one entry per CDR3 protein, without DNA. Listed are a few hundred thousand distinct CDR3 sequences; under 4.5% falls within the top ten. The sequencing sample was made of blood T cells: a sorted CD56 or NKG2C T cell subset, CD4+ or CD8+ T cells, or bulk PBMC T cells (not recorded which). These TCRs come from a man aged 18 to 30 in good health.

The chain carries TRBV20-1 and TRBJ2-3; the TRBD2 assignment by TCRdb is unverifiable without DNA. The CDR3 runs to 14 residues. The germline V gene encodes CDR1 DFQATT and CDR2 SNEGSKA (reference sequence). CDR3 sequence: CSAYVAGILDTQYF.

J is TRBJ2-4 and V is TRBV12-3 or TRBV12-4; as DNA is missing, the TRBD1 call by TCRdb cannot be tested. This CDR3 contains 12 residues. This chain's CDR3 is CASSSSQDIQYF.

The genes are TRBV28 and TRBJ2-1; TCRdb indicates TRBD1, and absent DNA this call remains unverified. Germline CDR1 MDHEN, CDR2 SYDVKM. This CDR3 has 12 residues. CDR3 protein: CASRRGGREQFF.

The chain carries TRBV29-1 and TRBJ2-1; the TCRdb call, TRBD2, lacks DNA for checking. This CDR3 contains 13 residues. CDR1 and CDR2 (germline): SQVTM, ANQGSEA. The CDR3 spells CSVQGGKGNEQFF.

This rearrangement joins TRBV27 to TRBJ1-2. Germline V CDR1 and CDR2: MNHEY, SMNVEV (reference sequence). This CDR3 region has 12 residues. Here the CDR3 reads CASSFSGYGYTF.

The rearrangement joins TRBV7-9 to TRBJ2-2. The CDR3 has 14 residues. The V gene's germline CDR1 is SEHNR and CDR2 FQNEAQ (reference sequence). This chain's CDR3 is CASSLAPGEGELFF. The whole variable domain, filled in from reference TRBV7-9 and TRBJ2-2, reads DTGVSQNPRHKITKRGQNVTFRCDPISEHNRLYWYRQTLGQGPEFLTYFQNEAQLEKSRLLSDRFSAERPKGSFSTLEIQRTEQGDSAMYLCASSLAPGEGELFFGEGSRLTVL.

The J gene is TRBJ1-5, the V gene TRBV20-1; the D call of TRBD1 rests on TCRdb alone, since no DNA is present to check it. This CDR3 contains 13 residues. CDR1 DFQATT and CDR2 SNEGSKA come from the germline V gene (reference sequence). The CDR3 spells CSASRQGNQPQHF.

CDR3 sequence reads: CASSSTDYQETQYF. This chain connects TRBV7-9 to TRBJ2-5. Germline V gene sequence: CDR1 SEHNR, CDR2 FQNEAQ (reference sequence). The CDR3 length is 14 residues.

The chain recombines TRBV20-1 with TRBJ1-5; TCRdb returns TRBD1, unconfirmable since there is no DNA. Germline lookup yields CDR1 DFQATT and CDR2 SNEGSKA (reference sequence). This CDR3 is 15 amino acids long. This chain's CDR3 is CSARDLPGSNQPQHF.

This chain uses TRBV19 with TRBJ1-5; TCRdb outputs TRBD1, but without DNA this stays unchecked. The CDR3 sequence is 16 residues long. Germline assignment: CDR1 LNHDA and CDR2 SQIVND (reference sequence). CDR3 in amino acids: CASSTTNRGNNQPQHF. The full variable domain, its missing parts supplied by reference TRBV19 and TRBJ1-5, is DGGITQSPKYLFRKEGQNVTLSCEQNLNHDAMYWYRQDPGQGLRLIYYSQIVNDFQKGDIAEGYSVSREKKESFPLTVTSAQKNPTAFYLCASSTTNRGNNQPQHFGDGTRLSIL.

The CDR3 region is CSVSEGTLNTEAFF. The genes are TRBV29-1 and TRBJ1-1. This CDR3 is 14 amino acids long. Germline V gives CDR1 SQVTM, CDR2 ANQGSEA. Filled out from reference TRBV29-1 and TRBJ1-1, the complete variable domain reads SAVISQKPSRDICQRGTSLTIQCQVDSQVTMMFWYRQQPGQSLTLIATANQGSEATYESGFVIDKFPISRPNLTFSTLTVSNMSPEDSSIYLCSVSEGTLNTEAFFGQGTRLTVV.

The gene calls are TRBV12-3 or TRBV12-4 and TRBJ2-3; checking the TCRdb D call of TRBD1 is not possible without DNA. CDR3 length equals 17 residues. The CDR3 loop is CASSLGNLGESTDTQYF.

The gene calls are TRBV7-9 and TRBJ2-7. Germline V CDR1 and CDR2: SEHNR, FQNEAQ (reference sequence). The CDR3 length is 14 residues. CDR3 sequence reads: CASSPLGVFYEQYF.

V gene TRBV4-1 combines with J gene TRBJ1-1; absent DNA, TCRdb's TRBD1 call cannot be checked. Germline V CDR1 and CDR2: MGHRA, YSYEKL. CDR3 length: 15 residues. CDR3 sequence reads: CASSPRTGYLTEAFF.